The entry below gives a single T cell receptor beta chain sequence along with its context. The antigen is undetermined. The data stem from a study of T cell repertoires in cytomegalovirus infection. Notes on the study in general: Summed frequency of public TCR beta families distinguished CMV carriers with the relevant HLA. The response measured ex vivo was dominated by TCR beta clonotypes (HLA-C-restricted and CMV-specific).

TCRdb reprocessed the reads with MiXCR, giving one entry per CDR3 protein. The sample yields some 920,000 distinct CDR3 sequences, less than 40% seen once. V was cut by 6 bases and J by 4 bases, with 7 bases left in between. CDR1 is DFQATT and CDR2 is SNEGSKA in the germline V gene (reference sequence). The CDR3 spans 12 residues. The chain carries TRBV20-1 and TRBJ2-6; D gene unclear. Source: cultured CD8+ T cells from PBMCs, taken from culture after CMV antigen stimulation. The receptor was derived from a human donor in good health (CMV status not recorded). Some clones in this sample may be carry-over from other donors' samples. CDR3 sequence: CSAPPGANVLTF. Here the CDR3 DNA reads TGCAGTGCCCCCCCCGGGGCCAACGTCCTGACTTTC.